This TCR beta chain came from a study of blood T cell repertoires in COVID-19. The overall study: Samples of COVID-19 (acute and convalescent) were obtained from the United States, Italy and Spain. Sources were T cells, B-cell-depleted T cells, or PBMCs; the material itself was cDNA or gDNA.

Source study methods: Reference gene primer amplification gave estimated nucleated cell counts. Sequencing was performed with immunoSEQ multiplex PCR; in TCRdb, only in-frame clones are kept and a portion is missing. The V and J calls and clone size were taken over from that table, and D and trimming were inferred from the DNA. Of about 83,000 clones in the sample, around 90% are singletons; the top ten hold 15% to 20%. Germline assignment: CDR1 LGHDT and CDR2 YNNKEL (reference sequence). The CDR3 extends over 14 amino acids. Trimming took 3 bases from V and 6 from J, leaving 15 bases between them. The specimen sequenced was peripheral blood. The TCR originated in a woman older than 75 with active or convalescent COVID-19. This rearrangement joins TRBV3-1 (or the pseudogene TRBV3-2) to TRBJ2-7, with D possibly matching TRBD1 (5 bases). DNA of the CDR3: TGTGCCAGCAGCCAGCAGGGTTACATGGTCGAGCAGTACTTC. Translating gives CASSQQGYMVEQYF.